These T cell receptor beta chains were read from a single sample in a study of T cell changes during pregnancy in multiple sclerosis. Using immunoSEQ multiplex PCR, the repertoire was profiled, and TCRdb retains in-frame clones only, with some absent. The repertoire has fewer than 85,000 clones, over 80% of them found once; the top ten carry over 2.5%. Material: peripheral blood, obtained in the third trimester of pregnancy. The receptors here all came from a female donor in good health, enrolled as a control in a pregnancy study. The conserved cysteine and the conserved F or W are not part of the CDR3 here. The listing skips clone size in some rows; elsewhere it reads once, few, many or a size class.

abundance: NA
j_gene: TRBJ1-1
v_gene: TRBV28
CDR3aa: ASSSPLTEAF

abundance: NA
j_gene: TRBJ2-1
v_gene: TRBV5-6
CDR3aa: ASSYGTDYNEQF

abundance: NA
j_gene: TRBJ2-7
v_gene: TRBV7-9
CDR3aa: ASGVRASYEQY

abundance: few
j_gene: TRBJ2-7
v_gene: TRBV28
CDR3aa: ASSPTGGHSYEQY

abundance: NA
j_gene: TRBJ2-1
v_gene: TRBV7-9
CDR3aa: ASSQGTSGRGEEQF

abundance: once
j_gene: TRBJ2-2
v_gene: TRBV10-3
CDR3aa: AIRGGNRSNTGELF

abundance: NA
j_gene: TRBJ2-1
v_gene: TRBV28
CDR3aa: ASSSRLAVRGEQF

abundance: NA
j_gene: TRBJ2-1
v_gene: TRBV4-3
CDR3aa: ASSQETSGSKTYNEQF

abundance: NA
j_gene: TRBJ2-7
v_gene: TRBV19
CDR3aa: ASRGRGRQEMYEQY

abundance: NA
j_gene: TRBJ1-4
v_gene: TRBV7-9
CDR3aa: ASSPGDRELIYEKLF

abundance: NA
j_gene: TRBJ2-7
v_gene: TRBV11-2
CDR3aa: ASSWTGLAYEQY

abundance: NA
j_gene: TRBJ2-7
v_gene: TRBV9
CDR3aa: ASSVIGGGEQY

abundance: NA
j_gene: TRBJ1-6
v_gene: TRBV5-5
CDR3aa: ASSQMDNSPLH

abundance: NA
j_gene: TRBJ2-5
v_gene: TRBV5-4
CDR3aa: ASSPGLAGLETQY

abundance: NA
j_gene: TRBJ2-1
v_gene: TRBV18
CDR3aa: ASSHTSGSKDEQF

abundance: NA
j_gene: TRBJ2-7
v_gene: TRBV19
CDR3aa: ARPPPIAGNYEQY

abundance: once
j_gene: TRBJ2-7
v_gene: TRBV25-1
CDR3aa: ASSAPSFTGAYEQY

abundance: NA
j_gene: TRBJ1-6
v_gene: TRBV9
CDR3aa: ASSVVDINSPLH